The clone carrying this TCR beta chain was counted between two and nine times. The sample comes from a study of blood T cell repertoires in COVID-19. Germline V CDR1 and CDR2: SGHDT, YYEEEE. This CDR3 region has 16 residues. Trimming left V 1 base short and J 1 base short, with 15 bases between. TCRdb keeps only in-frame clones here, not all; method: immunoSEQ multiplex PCR. The sample lists around 250,000 clones, around four fifths occurring once. This sequence originates from a man between 60 and 75 years old who had recovered from COVID-19. Sequencing used peripheral blood. The V gene is TRBV5-6, the J gene TRBJ2-7; possibly TRBD2 for D (6 bases). The chain's CDR3 is CASSLSGGLPSYEQYF. The CDR3 DNA reads TGTGCCAGCAGCTTGAGTGGAGGGCTCCCTTCCTACGAGCAGTACTTC. Looking up the rest from reference TRBV5-6 and TRBJ2-7 gives the full variable domain: DAGVTQSPTHLIKTRGQQVTLRCSPKSGHDTVSWYQQALGQGPQFIFQYYEEEERQRGNFPDRFSGHQFPNYSSELNVNALLLGDSALYLCASSLSGGLPSYEQYFGPGTRLTVT.